Detailed here is one T cell receptor (beta chain). Its target is not known. A J-beta primer mix and a sample-barcoded 5' primer were used in a second PCR of roughly 7 to 12 cycles. Each TCR beta cDNA got a 12-nucleotide random molecular identifier. Each CDR3 protein is one row after TCRdb ran MiXCR on the 5' RACE reads. In the table there are 950,000 to 1,200,000 distinct CDR3 sequences, roughly two fifths of which are singletons. This record comes from a study of blood T cells in healthy people across ages. Looking at the study overall: Template switching picked up about one barcoded beta molecule for each two T cells.

Study conclusions and caveats: Observed TCR beta diversity per million T cells went down as age went up. This fall followed a roughly linear course with age.

The clonotype originates from a man in his late teens or twenties in good health. The specimen sequenced was blood.

The chain's CDR3 is CSARDRRGQTEAFF. Here the CDR3 DNA reads TGCAGTGCTAGAGATCGCAGGGGGCAAACTGAAGCTTTCTTT. The chain combines TRBV20-1 with TRBJ1-1; TRBD1 agrees at 8 bases. V dropped 0 bases and J dropped 5; count of bases not matched to a gene: 5. Germline-derived CDR1 and CDR2 are DFQATT and SNEGSKA (reference sequence). There are 14 residues in the CDR3.